This TCR beta chain stems from a study of blood T cell repertoires in COVID-19 (dated by TCRdb to about 2020). Broadly, across the study: Collaborator samples came from the United States, Italy and Spain and covered acute and convalescent phases of COVID-19. Where available, HLA class I and class II types were taken from metadata supplied by the sample provider and were not determined by assay-based typing. The prospective study material was composed of cDNA or gDNA derived from T cells, B-cell-depleted T cells, or PBMCs. Nearly every sample came with metadata listing a de-identified subject ID, COVID-19 status, age in years and sex. The repertoires were made available in a free public database intended to serve as a resource for research on the immune response to SARS-CoV-2. Deeply sampled blood TCRbeta repertoires from subjects exposed to, actively infected with, or recovered from COVID-19 were included in the dataset. Samples came from the ongoing ImmuneRACE study (first 160 participants) plus 1,254 subjects from 6 global collaborators. What the research found in general, with its limitations: The quantity of clinical and demographic metadata differed by source and by participant and was supplied without curation.

Regarding this clone: Its antigen is unknown. No much larger clone exists at a distance of one base, and base qualities are not known.

V is cut by 0 bases and J by 4 bases, and the space between the germline ends is 9 bases. The germline V gene gives CDR1 as LGHNA and CDR2 as YSLEER. The CDR3 covers 14 residues, taking in both the cysteine and the phenylalanine. The retained sequence is limited to the CDR3, 42 bases, with the frame set at the first base. Whole blood was collected in K2EDTA tubes by collaborating institutions according to the institutions' own protocols. For TCRbeta analysis, collaborators shipped samples as frozen whole blood, isolated PBMCs, or DNA extracted from either of those sample types. TCRbeta CDR3 regions were amplified from genomic DNA by means of the immunoSEQ Assay, a bias-controlled multiplex PCR. The study's processing was this. Within the assay, amplification of reference gene primers was used to estimate how many nucleated cells each sample contained. Sequence reads were collapsed and filtered to measure the absolute abundance of every unique TCRbeta CDR3 rearrangement. For each sample, productive Simpson clonality was calculated as the square root of Simpson's diversity index over productive rearrangements. Entries here come from immuneACCESS through TCRdb and include only in-frame sequences with V and J called. Some clones fail to appear in such tables; in the studies checked, an unresolved V gene covers under half of the shortfall, and the cause of the remainder is unknown. V, J and clone size are those of that table, while D and trimming were read from the DNA. The sample records around 200,000 clones, more than 70% of which are singletons. The leading ten clones occupy approximately 2.9% of the sample.

The rearranged segments are TRBV4-3 and TRBJ1-1; no D gene call is confident. Material for sequencing was peripheral blood. The sequence derives from a man between 45 and 60 years old with active or convalescent COVID-19. The DNA sequence follows: TGCGCCAGCAGCCAAGAAACTCTTTCCACTGAAGCTTTCTTT. Its translation reads: CASSQETLSTEAFF.